There are a few counts of the clone carrying this T cell receptor (beta chain). Its specificity is not known. The data were obtained in a study of beta chain features in type 1 diabetes. Study-level results: Whether TCRB rearrangement is influenced by HLA type went unresolved here.

The germline CDR1 and CDR2 sequences are MGHDK and SYGVNS. This CDR3 has 13 amino acids. V lost 7 bases, J lost 5 bases, and 14 bases lay in between. As every portion of the isolated RNA was reverse transcribed, the sequencing read expressed TCRB transcripts. Method: immunoSEQ multiplex PCR; TCRdb's copy keeps in-frame clones and lacks some. In the table there are 310,000 or so clones, roughly 11% of which are singletons. The V and J genes are TRBV25-1 and TRBJ2-5, with unresolved D. Material: naive CD4+ T cells from blood. This TCR was sampled from a woman between 25 and 40 years old in good health. In nucleotides, the CDR3 is TGTGCCAGCAAATCCTCCGGTCCGGAGACCCAGTACTTC. This gives the protein CASKSSGPETQYF.